The 6 T cell receptor beta chains given below trace back to one sample, sequenced in a study of neurological immune-mediated disorders. TCRdb independently ran MiXCR on the 5' RACE reads; one entry per CDR3 protein. The data contain about 62,000 distinct CDR3 sequences, approximately 4.6% of them singletons. The sequenced material came from PBMCs. All receptors derive from a woman aged 45-65 years with multiple sclerosis.

This sequence joins TRBV29-1 and TRBJ2-5; TRBD2 matches at 7 bases. This CDR3 spans 12 amino acids. V trimming: 6 bases; J trimming: 3 bases; junction bases outside the gene matches: 4. Germline CDR1 is SQVTM and CDR2 is ANQGSEA. The CDR3 DNA is TGCAGCGTGGGGGAGGGAAAAGAGACCCAGTACTTC. Protein product: CSVGEGKETQYF.

The chain uses TRBV15 and TRBJ1-1; D remains ambiguous. V shed 0 bases and J shed 14 bases, with 13 bases lying between them. The CDR3 runs 12 residues. CDR1 and CDR2 (germline): LNHNV, YYDKDF (reference sequence). CDR3 protein: CATSRDEGIRFF. The CDR3 region has the DNA TGTGCCACCAGCAGAGATGAAGGGATTCGCTTCTTT.

This clonotype was counted ten times or more. The chain uses TRBV5-1 and TRBJ1-2; D might be TRBD1 (5 bases). CDR1 and CDR2 (germline): SGHRS, YFSETQ. Between the trimmed V and J ends, which lost 0 bases and 0 bases, there was a span of 12 bases. The CDR3 is made up of 16 amino acids. The CDR3 coding sequence is TGCGCCAGCAGCTTGGACATGGGACCGACTAACTATGGCTACACCTTC. Protein: CASSLDMGPTNYGYTF.

This clonotype appeared a few times. The rearrangement links TRBV5-1 to TRBJ1-1; D remains unclear. Between the trimmed V and J ends, which lost 4 bases and 5 bases, there was a span of 15 bases. Looked up from germline, CDR1 is SGHRS and CDR2 is YFSETQ. This CDR3 region has 14 residues. The CDR3 coding sequence is TGCGCCAGCAGCCCCCGGGCCTCGGGGACTGAAGCTTTCTTT. This sequence encodes CASSPRASGTEAFF.

Ten or more counts support this clonotype. The V gene is TRBV12-5, the J gene TRBJ2-2; D call uncertain. Trimming shortened V by 5 bases and J by 3 bases, and 16 bases separated the two germline ends. The CDR3 totals 16 residues. Germline V gene lookup returns CDR1 LGHNT and CDR2 FRNRAP. DNA of the CDR3: TGTGCTAGTGGTGTCGGCCTTTGGTTAGACACCGGGGAGCTGTTTTTT. Translated: CASGVGLWLDTGELFF.

There are many counts of this clonotype. V and J are TRBV5-1 and TRBJ2-5; D is tentatively TRBD1 or TRBD2 (5 bases each). The CDR3 extends over 15 amino acids. Trimming removed 0 bases at V and 2 bases at J, with 11 bases between. Germline lookup yields CDR1 SGHRS and CDR2 YFSETQ. The CDR3 is CASSLVRDPQETQYF. The DNA for the CDR3 is TGCGCCAGCAGCTTGGTCCGGGACCCTCAAGAGACCCAGTACTTC.